This entry features one TCR beta chain sequence. Its specificity is unknown. This entry belongs to a study of T cells after yellow fever vaccination. For the study at large: For low cell numbers, libraries were made with SMART-Seq v4 Ultra Low Input.

The V and J ends lost 3 bases and 0 bases respectively, with 27 bases between them. Germline lookup yields CDR1 MGHRA and CDR2 YSYEKL. CDR3 length: 21 amino acids. TCR cDNA was made by 5'RACE template switching, adding a universal primer site and UMIs. TCRdb re-called the 5' RACE reads through MiXCR, storing one row per CDR3 protein. The sample lists more than 450,000 distinct CDR3 sequences; 21% were seen once. Study results and limitations: Weaker overall, the secondary response nonetheless peaked faster (day 5 versus 15).

This receptor was identified in a man between 18 and 29 years old who received the YFV17D yellow fever vaccine. Here the sequenced sample was PBMCs, taken approximately 20 days after the first yellow fever vaccination. The J gene is TRBJ1-5, the V gene TRBV4-1; maybe TRBD1 (6 bases). CDR3 nucleotide sequence: TGCGCCAGCAGCCACACCATCGGGGGGGGCACAGGGCGCTATAGCAATCAGCCCCAGCATTTT. It specifies CASSHTIGGGTGRYSNQPQHF.